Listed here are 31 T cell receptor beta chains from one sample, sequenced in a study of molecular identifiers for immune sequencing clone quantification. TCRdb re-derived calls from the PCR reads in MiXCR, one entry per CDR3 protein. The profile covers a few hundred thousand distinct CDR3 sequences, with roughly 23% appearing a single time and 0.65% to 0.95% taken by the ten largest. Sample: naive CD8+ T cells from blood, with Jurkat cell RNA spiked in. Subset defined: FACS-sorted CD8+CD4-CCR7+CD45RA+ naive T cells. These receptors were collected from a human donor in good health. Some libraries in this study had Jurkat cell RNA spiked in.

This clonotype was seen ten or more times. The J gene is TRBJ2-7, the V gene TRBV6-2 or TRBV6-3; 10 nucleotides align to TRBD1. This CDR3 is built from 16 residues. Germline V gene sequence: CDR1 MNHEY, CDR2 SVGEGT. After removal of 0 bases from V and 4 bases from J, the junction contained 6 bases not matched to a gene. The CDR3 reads CASSYSADRGMYEQYF. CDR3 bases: TGTGCCAGCAGTTACTCCGCGGACAGGGGGATGTACGAGCAGTACTTC.

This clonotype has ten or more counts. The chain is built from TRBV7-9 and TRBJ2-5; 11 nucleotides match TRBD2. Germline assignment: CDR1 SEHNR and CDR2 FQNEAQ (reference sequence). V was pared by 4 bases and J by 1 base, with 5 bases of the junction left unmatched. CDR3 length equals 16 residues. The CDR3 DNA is TGTGCCAGCAGCTCGACTAGCGGGGATACCCAAGAGACCCAGTACTTC. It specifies CASSSTSGDTQETQYF.

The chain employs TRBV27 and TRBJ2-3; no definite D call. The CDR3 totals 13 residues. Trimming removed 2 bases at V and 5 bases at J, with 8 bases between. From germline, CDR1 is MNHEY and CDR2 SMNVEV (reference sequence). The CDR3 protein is CASSLGSGDTQYF. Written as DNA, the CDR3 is TGTGCCAGCAGTTTAGGGTCCGGAGATACGCAGTATTTT.

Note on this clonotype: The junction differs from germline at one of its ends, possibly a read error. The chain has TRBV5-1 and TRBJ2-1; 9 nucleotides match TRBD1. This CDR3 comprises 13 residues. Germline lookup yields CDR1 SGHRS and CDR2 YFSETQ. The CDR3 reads CAGSLDRGYEQFF. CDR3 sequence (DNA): TGCGCCGGCAGCTTGGACAGGGGATATGAGCAGTTCTTC.

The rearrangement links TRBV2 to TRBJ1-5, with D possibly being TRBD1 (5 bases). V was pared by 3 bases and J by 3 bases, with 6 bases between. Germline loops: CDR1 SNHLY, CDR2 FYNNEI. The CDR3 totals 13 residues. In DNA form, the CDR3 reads TGTGCCAGCAGTGACAGGGTCAATCAGCCCCAGCATTTT. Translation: CASSDRVNQPQHF. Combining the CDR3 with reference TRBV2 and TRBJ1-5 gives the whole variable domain EPEVTQTPSHQVTQMGQEVILRCVPISNHLYFYWYRQILGQKVEFLVSFYNNEISEKSEIFDDQFSVERPDGSNFTLKIRSTKLEDSAMYFCASSDRVNQPQHFGDGTRLSIL.

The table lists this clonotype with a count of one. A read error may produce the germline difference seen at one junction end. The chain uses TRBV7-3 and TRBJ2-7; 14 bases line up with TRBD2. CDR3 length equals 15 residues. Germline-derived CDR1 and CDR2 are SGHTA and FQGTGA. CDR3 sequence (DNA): TGTGCCAGCAGCTGGGGACTAGCGGGGGACTACGAGCGGTACTTC. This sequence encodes CASSWGLAGDYERYF.

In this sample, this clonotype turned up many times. The CDR3 protein is CSASIWNSPSNQPQHF. The CDR3 DNA sequence: TGCAGTGCTAGTATTTGGAACAGCCCGAGCAATCAGCCCCAGCATTTT. The rearrangement links TRBV20-1 to TRBJ1-5, with D uncertain. Per the germline V gene, CDR1 is DFQATT and CDR2 is SNEGSKA (reference sequence). This CDR3 region has 16 residues. Trimming took 3 bases from V and 1 from J, leaving 16 bases between them.

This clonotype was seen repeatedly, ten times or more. CDR3 coding DNA: TGTGCCAGTAGTATAGGGCTAGGGCCCTACGAGCAGTACTTC. Its protein product is CASSIGLGPYEQYF. The J gene is TRBJ2-7, the V gene TRBV19; D uncertain. This CDR3 region has 14 residues. Germline lookup yields CDR1 LNHDA and CDR2 SQIVND (reference sequence). The V end was cut by 1 base, the J end by 2 bases, with 9 bases between.

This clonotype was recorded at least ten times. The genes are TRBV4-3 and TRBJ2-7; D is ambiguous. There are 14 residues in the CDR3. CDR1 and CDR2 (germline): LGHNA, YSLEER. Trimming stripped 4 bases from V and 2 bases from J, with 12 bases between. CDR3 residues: CASSPAAVAYEQYF. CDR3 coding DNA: TGCGCCAGCAGCCCGGCGGCCGTTGCCTACGAGCAGTACTTC.

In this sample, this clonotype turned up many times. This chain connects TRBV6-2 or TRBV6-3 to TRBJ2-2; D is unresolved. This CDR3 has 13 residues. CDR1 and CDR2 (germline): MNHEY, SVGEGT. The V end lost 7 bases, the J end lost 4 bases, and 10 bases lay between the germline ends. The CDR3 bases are TGTGCCAGCAATCCCATAGGCACCGGGGAGCTGTTTTTT. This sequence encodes CASNPIGTGELFF.

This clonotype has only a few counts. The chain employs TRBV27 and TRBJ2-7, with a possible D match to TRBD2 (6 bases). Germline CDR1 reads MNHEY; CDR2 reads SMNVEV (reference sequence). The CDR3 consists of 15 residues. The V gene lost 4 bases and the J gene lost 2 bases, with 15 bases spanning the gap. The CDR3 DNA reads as TGTGCCAGCAGTTACCTTCGGGACTCCCCCTACGAGCAGTACTTC. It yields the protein CASSYLRDSPYEQYF.

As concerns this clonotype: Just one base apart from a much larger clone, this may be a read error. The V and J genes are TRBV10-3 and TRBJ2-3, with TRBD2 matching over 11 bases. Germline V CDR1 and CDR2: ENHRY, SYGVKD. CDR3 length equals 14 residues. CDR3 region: CATVAGGYTDMQYF. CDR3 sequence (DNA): TGTGCCACAGTAGCGGGGGGGTACACAGATATGCAGTATTTT.

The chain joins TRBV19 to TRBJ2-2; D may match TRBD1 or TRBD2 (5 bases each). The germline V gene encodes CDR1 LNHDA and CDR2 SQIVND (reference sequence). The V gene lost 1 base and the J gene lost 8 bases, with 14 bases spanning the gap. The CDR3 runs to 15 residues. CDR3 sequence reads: CASSIGGRGPGELFF. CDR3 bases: TGTGCCAGTAGTATAGGCGGTCGGGGACCTGGGGAGCTGTTTTTT.

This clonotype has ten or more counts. CDR3 coding DNA: TGTGCCAGCAGGGTTGGCAGTCGAATGGGGAACACTGAAGCTTTCTTT. Its protein is CASRVGSRMGNTEAFF. The chain recombines TRBV6-1 with TRBJ1-1; D gene unclear. The CDR3 totals 16 residues. Between the trimmed V and J ends, which lost 6 bases and 1 base, there was a span of 18 bases. The V gene's germline CDR1 is MNHNS and CDR2 SASEGT.

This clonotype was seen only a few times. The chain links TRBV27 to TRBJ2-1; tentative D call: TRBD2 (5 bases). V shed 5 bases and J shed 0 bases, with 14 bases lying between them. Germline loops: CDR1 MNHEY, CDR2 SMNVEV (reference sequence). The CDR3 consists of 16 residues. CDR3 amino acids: CASSPAGERSYNEQFF. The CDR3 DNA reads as TGTGCCAGCAGTCCCGCCGGGGAGCGCTCCTACAATGAGCAGTTCTTC.

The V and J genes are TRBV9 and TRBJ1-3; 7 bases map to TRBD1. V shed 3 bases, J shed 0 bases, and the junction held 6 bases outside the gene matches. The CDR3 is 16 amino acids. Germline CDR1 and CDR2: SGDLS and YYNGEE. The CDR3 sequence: CASSGTGFDSGNTIYF. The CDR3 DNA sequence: TGTGCCAGCAGCGGGACAGGATTCGACTCTGGAAACACCATATATTTT. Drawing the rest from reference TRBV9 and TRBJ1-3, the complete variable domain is DSGVTQTPKHLITATGQRVTLRCSPRSGDLSVYWYQQSLDQGLQFLIQYYNGEERAKGNILERFSAQQFPDLHSELNLSSLELGDSALYFCASSGTGFDSGNTIYFGEGSWLTVV.

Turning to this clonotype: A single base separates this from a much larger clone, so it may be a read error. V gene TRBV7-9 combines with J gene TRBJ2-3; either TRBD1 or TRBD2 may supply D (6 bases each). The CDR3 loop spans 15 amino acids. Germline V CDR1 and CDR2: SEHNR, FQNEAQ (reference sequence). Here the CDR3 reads CASSLLGGITDTRYF. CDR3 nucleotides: TGTGCCAGCAGCTTATTAGGGGGGATCACAGATACGCGGTATTTT.

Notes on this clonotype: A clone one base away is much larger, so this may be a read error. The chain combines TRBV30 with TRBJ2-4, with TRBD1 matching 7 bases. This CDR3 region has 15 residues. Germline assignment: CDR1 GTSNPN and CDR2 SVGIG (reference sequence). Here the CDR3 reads CAYRDSFLAKDIQYF. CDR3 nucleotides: TGTGCCTACCGGGACAGCTTTCTAGCCAAAGACATTCAGTACTTC.

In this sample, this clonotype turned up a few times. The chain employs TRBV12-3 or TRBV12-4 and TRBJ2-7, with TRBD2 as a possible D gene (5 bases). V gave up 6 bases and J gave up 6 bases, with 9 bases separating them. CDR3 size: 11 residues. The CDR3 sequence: CASSAGGEQYF. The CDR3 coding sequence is TGTGCCAGCAGCGCGGGCGGCGAGCAGTACTTC.

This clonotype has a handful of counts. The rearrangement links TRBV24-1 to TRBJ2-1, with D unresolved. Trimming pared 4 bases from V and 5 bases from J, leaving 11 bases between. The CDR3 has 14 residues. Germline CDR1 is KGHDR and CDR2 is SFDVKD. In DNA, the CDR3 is TGTGCCACCAGTGACCTTGGCATAAACAATGAGCAGTTCTTC. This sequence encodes CATSDLGINNEQFF.

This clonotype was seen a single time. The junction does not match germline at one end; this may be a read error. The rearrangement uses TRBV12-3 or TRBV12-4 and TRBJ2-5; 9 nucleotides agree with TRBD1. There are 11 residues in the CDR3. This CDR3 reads CASSRTGGPHF. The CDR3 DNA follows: TGTGCCAGCAGTCGTACAGGGGGCCCGCACTTC.

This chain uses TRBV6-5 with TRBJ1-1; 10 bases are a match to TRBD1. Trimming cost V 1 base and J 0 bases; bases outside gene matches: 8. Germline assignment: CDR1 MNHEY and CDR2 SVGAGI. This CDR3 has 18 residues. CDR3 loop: CASSYYTGTGDMNTEAFF. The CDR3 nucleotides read TGTGCCAGCAGTTACTACACCGGGACAGGGGACATGAACACTGAAGCTTTCTTT.

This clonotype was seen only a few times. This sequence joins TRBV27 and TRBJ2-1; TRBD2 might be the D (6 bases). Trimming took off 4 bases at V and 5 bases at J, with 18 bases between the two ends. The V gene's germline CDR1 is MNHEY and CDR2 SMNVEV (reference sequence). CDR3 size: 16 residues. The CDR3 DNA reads TGTGCCAGCAGTTCACCCGCGGGATTAAGAGACAATGAGCAGTTCTTC. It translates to CASSSPAGLRDNEQFF.

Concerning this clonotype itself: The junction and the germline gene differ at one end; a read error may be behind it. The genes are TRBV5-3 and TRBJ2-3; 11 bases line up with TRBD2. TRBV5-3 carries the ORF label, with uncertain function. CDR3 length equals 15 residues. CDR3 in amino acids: CASSFSGTSGDTQYF. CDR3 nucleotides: TGTGCCAGCAGCTTTTCCGGGACTAGCGGAGATACGCAGTATTTT.

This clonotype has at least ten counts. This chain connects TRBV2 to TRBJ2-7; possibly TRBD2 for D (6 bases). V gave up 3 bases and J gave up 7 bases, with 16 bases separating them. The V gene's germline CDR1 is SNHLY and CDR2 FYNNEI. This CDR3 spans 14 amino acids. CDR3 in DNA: TGTGCCAGCAGTGATGGCAGCTCCGCGGGGGAGCAGTACTTC. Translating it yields CASSDGSSAGEQYF. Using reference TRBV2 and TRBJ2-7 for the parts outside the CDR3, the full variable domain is EPEVTQTPSHQVTQMGQEVILRCVPISNHLYFYWYRQILGQKVEFLVSFYNNEISEKSEIFDDQFSVERPDGSNFTLKIRSTKLEDSAMYFCASSDGSSAGEQYFGPGTRLTVT.

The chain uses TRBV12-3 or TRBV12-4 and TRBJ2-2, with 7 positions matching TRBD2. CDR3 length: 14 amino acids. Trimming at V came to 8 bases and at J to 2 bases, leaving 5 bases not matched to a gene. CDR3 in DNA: TGTGCCAGCCGCAGCGGGGTTAACACCGGGGAGCTGTTTTTT. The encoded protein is CASRSGVNTGELFF.

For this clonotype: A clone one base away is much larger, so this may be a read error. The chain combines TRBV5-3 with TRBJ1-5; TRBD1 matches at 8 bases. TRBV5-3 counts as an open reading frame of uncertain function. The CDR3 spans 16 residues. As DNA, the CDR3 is TGTGCCAGCAGCTCGCAGGGGGCGTTAGGGGGTCAGCCCCAGCATTTT. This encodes CASSSQGALGGQPQHF.

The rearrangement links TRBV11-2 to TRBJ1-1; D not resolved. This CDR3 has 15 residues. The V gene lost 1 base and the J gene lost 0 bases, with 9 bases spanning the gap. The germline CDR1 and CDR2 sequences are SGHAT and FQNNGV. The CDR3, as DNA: TGTGCCAGCAGCTTAGTTACAGCTTTGAACACTGAAGCTTTCTTT. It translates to CASSLVTALNTEAFF.

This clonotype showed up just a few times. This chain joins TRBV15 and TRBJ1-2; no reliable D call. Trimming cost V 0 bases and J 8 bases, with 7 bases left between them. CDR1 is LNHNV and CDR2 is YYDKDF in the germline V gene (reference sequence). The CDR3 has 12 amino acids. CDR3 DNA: TGTGCCACCAGCAGAGATTTGCGGGGCTACACCTTC. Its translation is CATSRDLRGYTF.

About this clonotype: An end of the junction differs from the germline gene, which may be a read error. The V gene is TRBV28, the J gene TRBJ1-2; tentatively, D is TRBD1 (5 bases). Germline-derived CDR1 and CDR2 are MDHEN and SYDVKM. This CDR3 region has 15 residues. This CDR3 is CVSSPSPQGVYGYTF. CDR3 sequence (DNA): TGTGTCAGCAGTCCATCCCCTCAGGGCGTCTATGGCTACACCTTC.

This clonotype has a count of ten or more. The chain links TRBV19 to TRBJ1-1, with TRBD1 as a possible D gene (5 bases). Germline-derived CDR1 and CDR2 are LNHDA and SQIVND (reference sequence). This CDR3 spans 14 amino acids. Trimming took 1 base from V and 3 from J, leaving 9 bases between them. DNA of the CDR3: TGTGCCAGTAGTATAGGTGGAGGGGACACTGAAGCTTTCTTT. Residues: CASSIGGGDTEAFF.